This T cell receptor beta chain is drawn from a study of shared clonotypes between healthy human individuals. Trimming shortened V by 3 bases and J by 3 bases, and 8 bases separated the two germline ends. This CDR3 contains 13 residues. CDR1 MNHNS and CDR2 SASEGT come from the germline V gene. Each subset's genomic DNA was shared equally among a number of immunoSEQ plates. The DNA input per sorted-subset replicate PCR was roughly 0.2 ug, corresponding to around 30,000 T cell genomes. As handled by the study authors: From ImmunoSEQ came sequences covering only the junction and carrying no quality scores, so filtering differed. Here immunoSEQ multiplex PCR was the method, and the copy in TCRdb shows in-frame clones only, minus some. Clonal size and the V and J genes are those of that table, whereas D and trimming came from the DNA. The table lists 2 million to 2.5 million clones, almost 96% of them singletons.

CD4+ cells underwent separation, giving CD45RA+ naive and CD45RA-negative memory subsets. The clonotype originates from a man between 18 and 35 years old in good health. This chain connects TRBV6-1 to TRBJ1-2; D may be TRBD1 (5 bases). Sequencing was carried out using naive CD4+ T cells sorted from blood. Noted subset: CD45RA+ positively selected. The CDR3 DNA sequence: TGTGCCAGCAGTGAGGGGGTCTACTATGGCTACACCTTC. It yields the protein CASSEGVYYGYTF.